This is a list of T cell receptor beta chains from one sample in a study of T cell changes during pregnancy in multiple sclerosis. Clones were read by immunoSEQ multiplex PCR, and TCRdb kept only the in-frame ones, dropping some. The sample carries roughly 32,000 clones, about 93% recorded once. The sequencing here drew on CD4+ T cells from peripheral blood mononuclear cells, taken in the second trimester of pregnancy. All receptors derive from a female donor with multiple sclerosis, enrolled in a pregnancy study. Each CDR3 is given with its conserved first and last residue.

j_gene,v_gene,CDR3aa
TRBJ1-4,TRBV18,CASSPGGQGAEKLFF
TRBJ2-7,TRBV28,CASRNHIEQYF
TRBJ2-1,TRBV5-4,CASTPGLVQGYNEQFF
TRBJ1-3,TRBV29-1,CSVEPQGRNTIYF
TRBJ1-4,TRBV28,CASSITGGRGEKLFF
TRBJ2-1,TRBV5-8,CASTRSRSSYNEQFF
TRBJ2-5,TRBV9,CASSPSGPSTQYF
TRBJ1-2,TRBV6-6,CASRQGGYGYTF
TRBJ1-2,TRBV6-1,CASSERVGGDNNYGYTF
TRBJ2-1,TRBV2,CASSPTTSSYNEQFF
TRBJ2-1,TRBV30,CAWSGASGRASEQFF
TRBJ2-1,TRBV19,CASSSRTFGEQFF
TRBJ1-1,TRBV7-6,CASSPSRGQHEAFF
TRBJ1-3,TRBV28,CASSLLATGGNTIYF
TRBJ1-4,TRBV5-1,CASSLAGPQGNEKLFF
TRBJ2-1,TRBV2,CASSEQGTEQFF
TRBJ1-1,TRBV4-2,CASSQRTGSEAFF
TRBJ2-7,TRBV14,CASGFGGSSYEQYF
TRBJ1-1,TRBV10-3,CAISLGQGGTEAFF
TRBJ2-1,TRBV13,CASSSPNPSRGNEQFF
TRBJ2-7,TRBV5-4,CASSSFGKRSYEQYF
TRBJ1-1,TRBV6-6,CASSDPTGGAFEAFF
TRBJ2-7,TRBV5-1,CASSLARGYEQYF
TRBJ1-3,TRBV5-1,CASSPQGQGTGNTIYF
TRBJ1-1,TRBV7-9,CASSRALTGANTEAFF
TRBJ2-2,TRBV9,CASSGRTGALTGELFF
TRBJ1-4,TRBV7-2,CASRIGGGNEKLFF
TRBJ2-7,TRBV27,CASSLTPGTSGIEQYF
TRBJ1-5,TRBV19,CASTDRDRGRFSQPQHF
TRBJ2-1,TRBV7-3,CASSLGLAGVYYNEQFF
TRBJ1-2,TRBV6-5,CASRGPQNGYTF
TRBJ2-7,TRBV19,CASSTGHPYEQYF
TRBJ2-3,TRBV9,CASSAREGRDTQYF
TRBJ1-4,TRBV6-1,CASSEAGDWGEKLFF
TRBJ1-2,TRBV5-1,CASSSDSSTPDGYTF
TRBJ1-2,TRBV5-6,CASSFLDRSYGYTF
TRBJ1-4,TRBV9,CASSVGNRGDEKLFF
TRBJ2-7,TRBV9,CASSVGGEQYF
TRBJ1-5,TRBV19,CASSIAGGFQPQHF
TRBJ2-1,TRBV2,CASSPLSSGSYNEQFF
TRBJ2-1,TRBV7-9,CASSLAGGSEQFF
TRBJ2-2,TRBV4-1,CASSPPTVSTGELFF
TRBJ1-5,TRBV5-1,CASSFKTGVSNQPQHF
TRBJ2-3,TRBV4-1,CASSRTQGDTQYF
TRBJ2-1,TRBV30,CAWSRTGILNPFF
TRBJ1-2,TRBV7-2,CASSPPRQGGVYGYTF
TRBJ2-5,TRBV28,CASSLTSGGQETQYF
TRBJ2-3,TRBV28,CASGEPGTDTQYF
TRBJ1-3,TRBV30,CAWSPDRISGNTIYF
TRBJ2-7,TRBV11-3,CASSSDKTYEQYF
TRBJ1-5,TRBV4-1,CASSQDVGGGNQPQHF
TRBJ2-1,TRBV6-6,CASGRGGVRDNEQFF
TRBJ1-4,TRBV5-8,CASSLYRGHPSKLFF
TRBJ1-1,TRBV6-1,CASRQGENTEAFF
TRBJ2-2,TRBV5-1,CATAGGYTGELFF